Following are 31 T cell receptor beta chains from one sample sequenced in a study of cytomegalovirus exposure and HLA in healthy donors. The PCR contained 60 Vbeta and 13 Jbeta primers. The method was immunoSEQ multiplex PCR; TCRdb's version includes in-frame clones alone and lacks a portion of them. The sample lists 180,000 or so clones, over 60% occurring once. Sequences were obtained from PBMCs. Source of these receptors: a man aged 35-49 years in good health and CMV-seropositive.

This clone has just one count. The chain recombines TRBV19 with TRBJ1-4; 8 bases are a match to TRBD1. This CDR3 has 16 amino acids. J gave up 1 base and V 6 bases, and 7 bases lay outside the gene matches. Looked up from germline, CDR1 is LNHDA and CDR2 is SQIVND (reference sequence). The CDR3 loop reads CASSEGQARTNEKLFF. Here the CDR3 DNA reads TGTGCCAGTAGCGAGGGACAGGCTAGAACTAATGAAAAACTGTTTTTT.

V and J are TRBV13 and TRBJ2-7; 16 bases line up with TRBD2. The CDR3 extends over 18 amino acids. V trimming: 5 bases; J trimming: 3 bases; junction bases outside the gene matches: 10. Germline V gives CDR1 PRHDT, CDR2 FYEKMQ (reference sequence). The CDR3 sequence is CASSRGLAGGPRNYEQYF. In nucleotides, the CDR3 is TGTGCCAGCAGCCGGGGACTAGCGGGAGGGCCTCGGAACTACGAGCAGTACTTC.

V gene TRBV30 combines with J gene TRBJ2-3; D is unclear. The CDR3 consists of 14 residues. Germline loops: CDR1 GTSNPN, CDR2 SVGIG (reference sequence). Trimming took 2 bases from V and 2 from J, leaving 11 bases between them. The CDR3 spells CAWSPRSITDTQYF. CDR3 coding DNA: TGTGCCTGGAGTCCTAGGAGCATCACAGATACGCAGTATTTT.

The chain joins TRBV29-1 to TRBJ1-4, with TRBD1 as a possible D gene (6 bases). Looked up from germline, CDR1 is SQVTM and CDR2 is ANQGSEA. The length of the CDR3 is 14 residues. V was trimmed by 7 bases and J by 0 bases, leaving 12 bases between them. The CDR3 DNA reads as TGCAGCGCTATACAGGGTACAACTAATGAAAAACTGTTTTTT. As protein: CSAIQGTTNEKLFF. The full variable domain, in which reference TRBV29-1 and TRBJ1-4 provide the parts outside the CDR3, is SAVISQKPSRDICQRGTSLTIQCQVDSQVTMMFWYRQQPGQSLTLIATANQGSEATYESGFVIDKFPISRPNLTFSTLTVSNMSPEDSSIYLCSAIQGTTNEKLFFGSGTQLSVL.

The gene calls are TRBV4-2 and TRBJ1-5, with 8 bases identical to TRBD1. Germline-derived CDR1 and CDR2 are LGHNA and YNFKEQ. The V gene end was trimmed by 4 bases and the J gene end by 2 bases; junction bases not matched to a gene: 4. The CDR3 is 15 amino acids. This CDR3 is CASSPQGAGNQPQHF. CDR3 DNA: TGTGCCAGCAGCCCTCAGGGGGCAGGCAATCAGCCCCAGCATTTT.

CDR3 DNA: TGTGCCATCAGTGAGTCGATCTCTAGGCCCCTTGAGCAGTTCTTC. Encoded protein: CAISESISRPLEQFF. The rearrangement uses TRBV10-3 and TRBJ2-1; D remains unclear. The CDR3 sequence is 15 residues long. The V end was cut by 0 bases, the J end by 9 bases, with 15 bases between. The V gene's germline CDR1 is ENHRY and CDR2 SYGVKD.

The chain couples TRBV27 to TRBJ1-1; no clear D gene. Germline CDR1 is MNHEY and CDR2 is SMNVEV (reference sequence). The V end was cut by 3 bases, the J end by 5 bases, with 13 bases between. The CDR3 extends over 14 amino acids. Here the CDR3 DNA reads TGTGCCAGCAGTTTCCGCCGGTCGGGTACTGAAGCTTTCTTT. It encodes CASSFRRSGTEAFF.

This clone turned up a few times. This chain links TRBV7-2 with TRBJ2-1, with D perhaps TRBD1 (6 bases). The CDR3 length is 15 residues. Looked up from germline, CDR1 is SGHTA and CDR2 is FQGNSA. V was cut by 5 bases and J by 0 bases, with 11 bases left in between. The chain's CDR3 is CASSRDTNSYNEQFF. The CDR3 DNA sequence: TGTGCCAGCAGCCGGGACACCAACTCCTACAATGAGCAGTTCTTC.

The chain recombines TRBV6-5 with TRBJ2-2; no clear D gene. CDR1 is MNHEY and CDR2 is SVGAGI in the germline V gene. CDR3 length: 12 amino acids. V gave up 7 bases and J gave up 0 bases, with 3 bases separating them. CDR3 sequence reads: CASKPNTGELFF. The CDR3, as DNA: TGTGCCAGCAAGCCGAACACCGGGGAGCTGTTTTTT.

This chain joins TRBV4-1 and TRBJ2-4; D may be TRBD2 (6 bases). In germline, CDR1 is MGHRA, CDR2 YSYEKL. The CDR3 is made up of 17 amino acids. V lost 0 bases, J lost 0 bases, and 12 bases lay in between. The CDR3 DNA reads as TGCGCCAGCAGCCAAGATCGGGAGTCGCTAGCCAAAAACATTCAGTACTTC. It yields the protein CASSQDRESLAKNIQYF.

V and J are TRBV7-3 and TRBJ2-3; 8 bases are a match to TRBD1. Germline lookup yields CDR1 SGHTA and CDR2 FQGTGA. Losses at the gene ends were 5 bases for V and 6 bases for J; bases not matched to a gene: 7. The CDR3 sequence is 14 residues long. As DNA, the CDR3 is TGTGCCAGCAGCAGCGGACAGGGCGGTGATACGCAGTATTTT. Translation gives CASSSGQGGDTQYF.

This chain joins TRBV7-2 and TRBJ2-1; TRBD2 aligns across 9 bases. Per germline, CDR1 SGHTA and CDR2 FQGNSA. The junction had 5 bases not matched to a gene; V was cut back by 2 bases and J by 3 bases. The CDR3 totals 16 residues. CDR3 amino acids: CASSLNSGSLYNEQFF. As DNA, the CDR3 is TGTGCCAGCAGCTTAAATAGCGGGAGCCTCTACAATGAGCAGTTCTTC. Full variable domain (missing parts from reference TRBV7-2 and TRBJ2-1): GAGVSQSPSNKVTEKGKDVELRCDPISGHTALYWYRQSLGQGLEFLIYFQGNSAPDKSGLPSDRFSAERTGGSVSTLTIQRTQQEDSAVYLCASSLNSGSLYNEQFFGPGTRLTVL.

The genes are TRBV6-5 and TRBJ2-7; 11 bases are a match to TRBD1. Germline assignment: CDR1 MNHEY and CDR2 SVGAGI. The CDR3 has 15 amino acids. V shed 8 bases and J 3 bases; nucleotides not matched to a gene: 9. The CDR3 sequence: CASEPPGQGGYEQYF. DNA for the CDR3: TGTGCCAGCGAACCTCCGGGACAGGGGGGCTACGAGCAGTACTTC.

This rearrangement joins TRBV20-1 to TRBJ1-2, with D hard to call. This CDR3 has 10 amino acids. Trimming took off 5 bases at V and 5 bases at J, with 6 bases between the two ends. The V gene's germline CDR1 is DFQATT and CDR2 SNEGSKA (reference sequence). The CDR3 protein is CSAATYGYTF. Here the CDR3 DNA reads TGCAGTGCTGCGACATATGGCTACACCTTC.

The chain uses TRBV5-1 and TRBJ2-2; possible D gene TRBD1, 5 bases. V lost 2 bases and J lost 4, with 12 bases in between. CDR1 SGHRS and CDR2 YFSETQ come from the germline V gene. The CDR3 covers 15 residues. The DNA of the CDR3 is TGCGCCAGCAGCTTATCAGGGTCTCCCACCGGGGAGCTGTTTTTT. Translation: CASSLSGSPTGELFF. The full variable domain, completed using reference TRBV5-1 and TRBJ2-2, is KAGVTQTPRYLIKTRGQQVTLSCSPISGHRSVSWYQQTPGQGLQFLFEYFSETQRNKGNFPGRFSGRQFSNSRSEMNVSTLELGDSALYLCASSLSGSPTGELFFGEGSRLTVL.

Only a few counts were recorded for this clone. V usage is TRBV9 and J usage is TRBJ2-1; D perhaps matches TRBD1 (8 bases). This CDR3 is 19 amino acids long. With 2 bases removed from V and 5 bases from J, the gap between germline ends came to 26 bases. CDR1 SGDLS and CDR2 YYNGEE come from the germline V gene. In nucleotides, the CDR3 is TGTGCCAGCAGCGTTAGGTCAGGGGGCGCGGCTAGCGGACACAATGAGCAGTTCTTC. Its protein is CASSVRSGGAASGHNEQFF. The full variable domain, completed using reference TRBV9 and TRBJ2-1, is DSGVTQTPKHLITATGQRVTLRCSPRSGDLSVYWYQQSLDQGLQFLIQYYNGEERAKGNILERFSAQQFPDLHSELNLSSLELGDSALYFCASSVRSGGAASGHNEQFFGPGTRLTVL.

The V and J genes are TRBV21-1 and TRBJ2-5; no check of the table's D call, TRBD2, against the DNA was made. TRBV21-1 is termed a pseudogene. This CDR3 region has 19 residues. The CDR3: CASSKAIEGLAGDSETQYF. Here the CDR3 DNA reads TGTGCCAGCAGCAAAGCTATAGAAGGACTAGCGGGAGATAGTGAGACCCAGTACTTC.

The DNA of the CDR3 is TGTGCCAGCAGCGAACCCCGGACTAGCGGGAGTTTAGTATACAATGAGCAGTTCTTC. It yields the protein CASSEPRTSGSLVYNEQFF. The chain joins TRBV11-3 to TRBJ2-1; 13 nucleotides match TRBD2. The CDR3 loop spans 19 amino acids. Germline lookup yields CDR1 SGHNT and CDR2 YENEEA. V was clipped by 5 bases and J by 4 bases; unmatched bases: 14.

This rearrangement joins TRBV7-2 to TRBJ1-2, with D possibly matching TRBD1 (6 bases). Trimming left V 4 bases short and J 14 bases short, with 29 bases between. CDR3 length: 16 residues. CDR1 and CDR2 from the germline V gene are SGHTA and FQGNSA. The CDR3 DNA reads as TGTGCCAGCAGCTCGACCGGGACACTAATAGTATGGCTAGGAACCTTC. Protein product: CASSSTGTLIVWLGTF.

The J gene is TRBJ2-3, the V gene TRBV10-1; D perhaps matches TRBD2 (5 bases). Trimming pared 0 bases from V and 6 bases from J, leaving 10 bases between. Germline CDR1 reads WNHNN; CDR2 reads SYGVQD (reference sequence). The CDR3 consists of 14 residues. The CDR3 DNA follows: TGCGCCAGCAGTGAGTCTGCTAGCAGGGATACGCAGTATTTT. Translation gives CASSESASRDTQYF.

V is TRBV19 and J is TRBJ1-1, with D possibly TRBD1 on 6 matching bases. Germline V gene lookup returns CDR1 LNHDA and CDR2 SQIVND (reference sequence). The CDR3 is made up of 14 amino acids. Trimming removed 7 bases from V and 6 bases from J, with 18 bases in between. The CDR3 spells CASNRRGGDAEAFF. The CDR3 region has the DNA TGTGCCAGTAACCGAAGGGGGGGGGACGCTGAAGCTTTCTTT.

In its sample, this clone was seen a few times. The V call is TRBV27, the J call TRBJ1-1, with D uncertain. CDR3 length: 13 residues. The germline gives CDR1 MNHEY, CDR2 SMNVEV (reference sequence). V lost 2 bases to trimming and J lost 8 bases, with 12 bases between them. The CDR3 DNA follows: TGTGCCAGCAGTTTAATCTTGGGAGCCGAAGCTTTCTTT. Translated, it gives CASSLILGAEAFF.

Only a few counts were recorded for this clone. The rearrangement joins TRBV4-2 to TRBJ2-5; a weak D match, TRBD1 (5 bases). V lost 0 bases to trimming and J lost 4 bases, with 15 bases between them. Germline CDR1 is LGHNA and CDR2 is YNFKEQ. The CDR3 is 16 amino acids. Written as DNA, the CDR3 is TGTGCCAGCAGCCAAGATGGGCAGGGTGTCGGAGAGACCCAGTACTTC. Translating it yields CASSQDGQGVGETQYF.

The chain uses TRBV7-6 and TRBJ1-3; perhaps TRBD1 as D (5 bases). Deletions cut 5 bases from V and 0 bases from J, with 14 bases between. The CDR3 totals 16 residues. From germline, CDR1 is SGHVS and CDR2 FNYEAQ. The CDR3, as DNA: TGTGCCAGCAGCCTACACTCCCAGGGCTCTGGAAACACCATATATTTT. Translated, it gives CASSLHSQGSGNTIYF.

The chain employs TRBV7-9 and TRBJ2-4; unclear D gene. V lost 2 bases and J 2 bases, leaving 10 bases between the germline ends. CDR3 length equals 15 residues. Germline-derived CDR1 and CDR2 are SEHNR and FQNEAQ (reference sequence). CDR3 loop: CASSLSASSKNIQYF. The CDR3 bases are TGTGCCAGCAGCTTATCGGCTAGTTCCAAAAACATTCAGTACTTC.

The chain employs TRBV5-5 and TRBJ2-7, with 8 nucleotides matching TRBD1. V was clipped by 3 bases and J by 6 bases; unmatched bases: 8. The CDR3 length is 14 residues. Germline loops: CDR1 SGHKS, CDR2 YYEKEE (reference sequence). Written as DNA, the CDR3 is TGTGCCAGCAGCTCCCGGGACAGGAGACGCGAGCAGTACTTC. Protein: CASSSRDRRREQYF.

V gene TRBV11-3 combines with J gene TRBJ2-3; D is uncertain. Looked up from germline, CDR1 is SGHNT and CDR2 is YENEEA. Trimming stripped 3 bases from V and 2 bases from J, with 9 bases between. The CDR3 loop spans 14 amino acids. The CDR3 sequence is CASSLSPNTDTQYF. CDR3 nucleotides: TGTGCCAGCAGCTTGAGCCCCAACACAGATACGCAGTATTTT.

The V call is TRBV5-4, the J call TRBJ2-5; TRBD2 aligns across 11 bases. Germline assignment: CDR1 SGHNT and CDR2 YYREEE (reference sequence). The trim removed 4 bases at V and 5 bases at J, leaving 7 bases unmatched. This CDR3 region has 15 residues. The CDR3 spells CASSRETSGKETQYF. CDR3 DNA sequence: TGTGCCAGCAGCCGAGAGACTAGCGGGAAGGAGACCCAGTACTTC.

As DNA, the CDR3 is TGTGCCAGCAGTAGCGGGAGGGCCATGGCAGATACGCAGTATTTT. It is translated as CASSSGRAMADTQYF. The chain uses TRBV6-5 and TRBJ2-3, with 10 bases fitting TRBD2. CDR3 length: 15 amino acids. The J segment lost 4 bases and the V segment lost 5 bases, leaving 6 bases of the junction unmatched. The germline V gene encodes CDR1 MNHEY and CDR2 SVGAGI.

The V gene is TRBV5-1, the J gene TRBJ2-5; tentative D call: TRBD1 (6 bases). Germline V gene sequence: CDR1 SGHRS, CDR2 YFSETQ. The CDR3 runs 12 residues. V lost 6 bases and J 0 bases, leaving 6 bases between the germline ends. The CDR3 DNA sequence: TGCGCCAGCACAGGGGACCAAGAGACCCAGTACTTC. Amino acids: CASTGDQETQYF. The variable domain in full, with the rest retrieved from reference TRBV5-1 and TRBJ2-5, is KAGVTQTPRYLIKTRGQQVTLSCSPISGHRSVSWYQQTPGQGLQFLFEYFSETQRNKGNFPGRFSGRQFSNSRSEMNVSTLELGDSALYLCASTGDQETQYFGPGTRLLVL.

CDR3: CASSNRGQSNQPQHF. CDR3 in DNA: TGTGCCAGCAGCAACAGGGGGCAAAGCAATCAGCCCCAGCATTTT. V gene TRBV6-1 combines with J gene TRBJ1-5; TRBD1 matches at 9 bases. Germline assignment: CDR1 MNHNS and CDR2 SASEGT. This CDR3 spans 15 amino acids. V was pared by 6 bases and J by 1 base, with 4 bases of the junction left unmatched.